This T cell receptor (beta chain) was identified in a study of cytomegalovirus exposure and HLA in healthy donors. Overall study findings and caveats: The study had only CMV serostatus as immune exposure information. TCR beta V- and J-gene trimming was later associated with a missense DCLRE1C variant.

This clone has just a few counts. Its antigen is currently unknown. The CDR3 runs 15 residues. CDR1 is SGHAT and CDR2 is FQNNGV in the germline V gene. V gave up 3 bases and J gave up 3 bases; unmatched junction bases: 5. It was with 60 Vbeta and 13 Jbeta primers that the PCR ran. Repertoires were generated with immunoSEQ multiplex PCR, while TCRdb's copy carries only in-frame clones and drops some. The table records approximately 220,000 clones, roughly 80% of them present only once. This TCR came from a man aged 30-40 years in good health and CMV-seronegative. This chain joins TRBV11-2 and TRBJ2-5, with 9 bases identical to TRBD2. Sequences were obtained from PBMCs. CDR3 region: CASSFSGTSKETQYF. CDR3 bases: TGTGCCAGCAGCTTTTCCGGGACTAGCAAAGAGACCCAGTACTTC.